Described below is a single T cell receptor (beta chain) sequence and its context. V lost 4 bases and J lost 4, with 14 bases in between. There are 14 residues in the CDR3. CDR1 and CDR2 (germline): SGHRS, YFSETQ. Primers included in the PCR were 60 Vbeta and 13 Jbeta primers. Using immunoSEQ multiplex PCR, the repertoire was profiled, and TCRdb retains in-frame clones only, with some absent. Of roughly 130,000 clones listed, 70% to 75% are singletons. This record comes from a study of cytomegalovirus exposure and HLA in healthy donors. The sequence was collected from a woman aged 40 to 50 in good health and CMV-seronegative. Source material: PBMCs. The genes are TRBV5-1 and TRBJ2-5, with D possibly matching TRBD2 (6 bases). In DNA form, the CDR3 reads TGCGCCAGCAGCGCGGGGACCTCGCGAGAGACCCAGTACTTC. This sequence encodes CASSAGTSRETQYF. The complete variable domain, with remaining parts taken from reference TRBV5-1 and TRBJ2-5, reads KAGVTQTPRYLIKTRGQQVTLSCSPISGHRSVSWYQQTPGQGLQFLFEYFSETQRNKGNFPGRFSGRQFSNSRSEMNVSTLELGDSALYLCASSAGTSRETQYFGPGTRLLVL.